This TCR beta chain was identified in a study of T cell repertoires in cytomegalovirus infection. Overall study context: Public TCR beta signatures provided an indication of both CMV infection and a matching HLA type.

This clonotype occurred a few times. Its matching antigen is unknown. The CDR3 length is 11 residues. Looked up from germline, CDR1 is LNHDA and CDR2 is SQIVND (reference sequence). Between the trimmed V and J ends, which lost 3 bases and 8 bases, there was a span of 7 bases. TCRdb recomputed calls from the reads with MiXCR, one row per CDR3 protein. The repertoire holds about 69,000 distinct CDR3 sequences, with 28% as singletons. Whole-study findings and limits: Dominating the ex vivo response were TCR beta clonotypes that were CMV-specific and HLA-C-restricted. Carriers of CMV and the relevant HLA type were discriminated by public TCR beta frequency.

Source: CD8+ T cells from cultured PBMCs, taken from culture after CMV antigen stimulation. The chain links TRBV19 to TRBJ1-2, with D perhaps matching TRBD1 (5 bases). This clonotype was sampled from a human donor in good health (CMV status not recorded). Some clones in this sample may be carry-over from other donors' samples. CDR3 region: CASSIGGGYTF. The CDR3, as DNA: TGTGCCAGTAGTATTGGGGGGGGCTACACCTTC.